Sequencing of this T cell receptor (beta chain) was carried out in a study of T cell repertoires in aging, cancer and after chemotherapy. Study overall: About 9 million TCR reads were in the whole dataset.

With 6 bases removed from V and 1 base from J, the gap between germline ends came to 12 bases. The CDR3 is 14 amino acids. A mixed TRB-A/B primer pool amplified rearranged TRB by multiplex touch-down PCR. TCRdb analysed the multiplex PCR reads with MiXCR anew, one entry per CDR3 protein. Here the sample spans hundreds of distinct CDR3 sequences, roughly 35% being singletons. Amplification of TCR beta used genomic DNA extracted from peripheral blood. This clonotype rates as medium-sized (0.01 to 0.1%). The sequenced sample was blood. The receptor's source is a human donor with a blood cancer. The J gene is TRBJ1-1, the V gene TRBV12-3 or TRBV12-4; D not resolved. This CDR3 is CASSPTDPNTEAFF. The CDR3 DNA reads TGTGCCAGCAGCCCCACGGACCCGAACACTGAAGCTTTCTTT.